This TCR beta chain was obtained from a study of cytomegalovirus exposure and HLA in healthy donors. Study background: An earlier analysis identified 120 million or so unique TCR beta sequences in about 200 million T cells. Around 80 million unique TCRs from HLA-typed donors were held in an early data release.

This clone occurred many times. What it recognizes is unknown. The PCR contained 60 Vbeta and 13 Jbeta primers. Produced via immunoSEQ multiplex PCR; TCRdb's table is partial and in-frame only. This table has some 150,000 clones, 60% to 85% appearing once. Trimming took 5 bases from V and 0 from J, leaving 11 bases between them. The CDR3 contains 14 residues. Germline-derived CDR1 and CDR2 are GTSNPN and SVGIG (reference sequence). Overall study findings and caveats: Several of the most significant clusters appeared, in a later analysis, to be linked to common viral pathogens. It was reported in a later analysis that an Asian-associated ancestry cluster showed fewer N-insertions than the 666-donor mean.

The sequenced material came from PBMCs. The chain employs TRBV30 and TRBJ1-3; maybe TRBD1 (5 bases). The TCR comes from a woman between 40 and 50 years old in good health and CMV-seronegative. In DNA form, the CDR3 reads TGTGCCTGGCTTCAGGGTAACTCTGGAAACACCATATATTTT. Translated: CAWLQGNSGNTIYF.